The 15 T cell receptor beta chains below were found in one sample sequenced in a study of blood T cell repertoires in COVID-19. Profiling relied on immunoSEQ multiplex PCR, and the TCRdb table lists in-frame clones only, not all of them. The sample gives over 60,000 clones, 70% to 80% of which show up once; about 22% is in the top ten. The sequencing input was peripheral blood. The receptors stem from a man at least 80 years old with active or convalescent COVID-19.

This clone was observed a single time. The CDR3 region has the DNA TGTGCCAGCAGCTTAGAGAGCAGGGGTAATGAAAAACTGTTTTTT. Translated: CASSLESRGNEKLFF. V is TRBV7-6 and J is TRBJ1-4; tentatively, D is TRBD1 (6 bases). V lost 1 base and J lost 4, with 10 bases in between. Germline CDR1 and CDR2: SGHVS and FNYEAQ. This CDR3 region has 15 residues.

The chain recombines TRBV19 with TRBJ1-1; 9 bases match TRBD1. The germline gives CDR1 LNHDA, CDR2 SQIVND (reference sequence). The CDR3 totals 15 residues. The V gene end was trimmed by 7 bases and the J gene end by 2 bases; junction bases not matched to a gene: 8. CDR3 protein: CASNDRGLINTEAFF. In DNA form, the CDR3 reads TGTGCCAGTAACGACAGGGGGTTAATAAACACTGAAGCTTTCTTT.

This sequence joins TRBV24-1 and TRBJ2-7, with 10 bases matching TRBD1. J was trimmed by 5 bases and V by 10 bases; bases with no gene match: 7. Germline CDR1 and CDR2: KGHDR and SFDVKD. The CDR3 sequence is 13 residues long. CDR3 DNA: TGTGCCACTCAGGGGACAGGGGACCACGAGCAGTACTTC. This sequence encodes CATQGTGDHEQYF.

The genes are TRBV27 and TRBJ2-2; D is uncertain. The ends were cut back, 9 bases at V and 6 bases at J, with 11 bases in the middle. Germline CDR1 MNHEY, CDR2 SMNVEV (reference sequence). This CDR3 spans 12 amino acids. The CDR3 loop is CASWSSAGELFF. CDR3 in DNA: TGTGCCAGTTGGAGTTCGGCCGGGGAGCTGTTTTTT.

The V call is TRBV30, the J call TRBJ2-1; tentative D call: TRBD2 (6 bases). V was cut by 4 bases and J by 13 bases, with 17 bases left in between. The V gene's germline CDR1 is GTSNPN and CDR2 SVGIG (reference sequence). The CDR3 spans 12 residues. The CDR3 DNA reads as TGTGCCTGGAAGTCTGCGGGGTTTTCTCAGTTCTTC. It codes for CAWKSAGFSQFF.

This chain joins TRBV7-6 and TRBJ1-2; possible D gene TRBD1, 6 bases. The CDR3 totals 13 residues. Germline values: CDR1 SGHVS, CDR2 FNYEAQ. V was trimmed by 1 base and J by 7 bases, leaving 10 bases between them. This chain's CDR3 is CASSLVTGTGYTF. In DNA, the CDR3 is TGTGCCAGCAGCTTAGTCACAGGGACTGGCTACACCTTC. Using reference TRBV7-6 and TRBJ1-2 for the parts outside the CDR3, the full variable domain is GAGVSQSPRYKVTKRGQDVALRCDPISGHVSLYWYRQALGQGPEFLTYFNYEAQQDKSGLPNDRFSAERPEGSISTLTIQRTEQRDSAMYRCASSLVTGTGYTFGSGTRLTVV.

This clone was picked up one time. The chain combines TRBV27 with TRBJ2-1; TRBD2 matches 8 bases. Unmatched junction bases numbered 16, after V lost 8 bases and J lost 10 bases. Looked up from germline, CDR1 is MNHEY and CDR2 is SMNVEV (reference sequence). This CDR3 has 15 residues. This chain's CDR3 is CASRRPGLESFEQFF. In nucleotides, the CDR3 is TGTGCCAGCCGCCGGCCGGGACTAGAGAGTTTCGAGCAGTTCTTC.

This clone appeared a single time. This rearrangement joins TRBV5-1 to TRBJ2-7; 8 nucleotides line up with TRBD2. V shed 0 bases and J 2 bases; nucleotides not matched to a gene: 7. In germline, CDR1 is SGHRS, CDR2 YFSETQ. There are 16 residues in the CDR3. The CDR3 region is CASSLDRRGATYEQYF. CDR3 coding DNA: TGCGCCAGCAGCTTGGATCGGCGGGGGGCCACCTACGAGCAGTACTTC.

V usage is TRBV21-1 and J usage is TRBJ2-7; the table's D call, TRBD1, was not checked against the DNA. TRBV21-1 is flagged as a pseudogene. This CDR3 comprises 15 residues. The CDR3 loop reads CAAAPGQGIPYEQYF. The CDR3 coding sequence is TGTGCAGCAGCACCCGGACAGGGGATCCCCTACGAGCAGTACTTC.

The J gene is TRBJ2-1, the V gene TRBV10-3; 8 bases match TRBD2. Germline V gene sequence: CDR1 ENHRY, CDR2 SYGVKD. This CDR3 contains 12 residues. J was trimmed by 5 bases and V by 8 bases; bases with no gene match: 2. CDR3 nucleotide sequence: TGTGCCATCCAGCGGGAGAACAATGAGCAGTTCTTC. This encodes CAIQRENNEQFF.

The rearrangement uses TRBV7-2 and TRBJ1-5, with 9 bases aligning to TRBD1. The CDR3 consists of 15 residues. The germline gives CDR1 SGHTA, CDR2 FQGNSA. J lost 5 bases, V lost 4 bases, and 6 bases had no gene match. The CDR3 region has the DNA TGTGCCAGCAGCTACCGGGACAGGGAATATCAGCCCCAGCATTTT. Its protein product is CASSYRDREYQPQHF.

The chain recombines TRBV28 with TRBJ1-2; 8 bases are shared with TRBD1. The V and J ends lost 8 bases and 4 bases, in that order; junction bases with no gene match: 3. The CDR3 has 12 residues. Germline assignment: CDR1 MDHEN and CDR2 SYDVKM. The CDR3, as DNA: TGTGCCAGCGACAGGGGTGGCTATGGCTACACCTTC. Protein product: CASDRGGYGYTF.

The rearrangement links TRBV13 to TRBJ2-3; 7 bases align to TRBD2. The CDR3 is made up of 17 amino acids. V lost 2 bases to trimming and J lost 4 bases; unmatched junction nucleotides: 12. Germline V CDR1 and CDR2: PRHDT, FYEKMQ (reference sequence). Written as DNA, the CDR3 is TGTGCCAGCAGCTTATTGTGGTCCGGACTAGACCCAGATACGCAGTATTTT. Its protein product is CASSLLWSGLDPDTQYF.

V is TRBV6-6 and J is TRBJ1-2; 8 positions match TRBD1. The CDR3 is made up of 15 amino acids. V lost 6 bases, J lost 8 bases, and 14 bases stayed unmatched. Germline V CDR1 and CDR2: MNHNY, SVGAGI (reference sequence). In nucleotides, the CDR3 is TGTGCCAGCAGCCCTCGTTTACAGGGGGAAAGGGGCTACACCTTC. This gives the protein CASSPRLQGERGYTF.

The chain carries TRBV3-1 (or the pseudogene TRBV3-2) and TRBJ2-7; D possibly corresponds to TRBD2 (6 bases). CDR1 is LGHDT, CDR2 YNNKEL, per germline (reference sequence). V lost 1 base to trimming and J lost 3 bases, with 13 bases between them. The CDR3 covers 15 residues. The CDR3 loop is CASSQVAGTGYEQYF. CDR3 nucleotide sequence: TGTGCCAGCAGCCAAGTCGCGGGAACGGGCTACGAGCAGTACTTC.